Below, one T cell receptor (beta chain) is given with its context. Its antigen is not identified. The CDR3 runs 17 residues. Germline V gene lookup returns CDR1 LGHDT and CDR2 YNNKEL (reference sequence). V shed 0 bases, J shed 5 bases, and the junction held 9 bases outside the gene matches. This sample is part of a study of T cell responses to AZD1222 COVID-19 vaccine. Data came from immunoSEQ multiplex PCR; TCRdb stores just in-frame clones and leaves some out. The table lists roughly 140,000 clones, 85% to 95% of them singletons. General study points: Dominant CD4 TCR responses targeted spike regions 160-218 and 743-854. Close to half of all spike-specific TCRs reportedly target regions of the variants that are unmutated.

This receptor was identified in an adult who received the AZD1222 COVID-19 vaccine. The sample was peripheral blood, taken 28 days after the second AZD1222 dose. The chain joins TRBV3-1 (or the pseudogene TRBV3-2) to TRBJ2-3; 9 nucleotides align to TRBD1. In nucleotides, the CDR3 is TGTGCCAGCAGCCAAGATGCTTGGACAGGGGTTAAAGATACGCAGTATTTT. Its protein is CASSQDAWTGVKDTQYF.